Listed below are T cell receptor beta chains from one sample, sequenced in a study of blood T cell repertoires in COVID-19. Profiled with immunoSEQ multiplex PCR; TCRdb holds only in-frame clones, not every one. This table holds about 190,000 clones, nearly 90% found once. The sequenced sample consisted of peripheral blood. All receptors come from a man aged 50 to 59 with acute or convalescent COVID-19. CDR3s include the opening cysteine and the closing phenylalanine or tryptophan. The order of the fields is J gene, V gene, CDR3 length, CDR3 protein.

TRBJ1-6,TRBV30,15,CAWRGPDSSNSPLHF
TRBJ1-5,TRBV2,12,CASSEYGGPQHF
TRBJ1-4,TRBV10-3,13,CAIGGMRGEKLFF
TRBJ1-4,TRBV11-2,14,CASGRDRNNEKLFF
TRBJ2-1,TRBV2,15,CASSTRLAGTNEQFF
TRBJ1-1,TRBV12-5,16,CASGYQTGTQNTEAFF
TRBJ2-2,TRBV11-2,19,CASSHPGGPLYSFTGELFF
TRBJ1-5,TRBV21-1,14,CARSGGRVNQPQHF
TRBJ2-1,TRBV4-1,18,CASSQDDRAYYVYNEQFF
TRBJ1-1,TRBV5-8,13,CASSRQGDTEAFF
TRBJ2-1,TRBV6-2/TRBV6-3,12,CASSFGQKEQFF
TRBJ2-5,TRBV18,15,CASSPQRGFQETQYF
TRBJ1-2,TRBV5-1,15,CASATRGSPNYGYTF
TRBJ1-2,TRBV2,13,CASRDSGTYGYTF
TRBJ1-5,TRBV28,14,CASSGQGGDQPQHF
TRBJ2-3,TRBV27,15,CASSYRGLVTVTQYF
TRBJ1-6,TRBV27,18,CASSLVYDVGTGNSPLHF
TRBJ1-3,TRBV7-2,16,CASSLRVGGYRNTIYF
TRBJ2-2,TRBV27,17,CASSLFSRGADTGELFF
TRBJ2-1,TRBV5-4,17,CASSPTQGGGSYNEQFF
TRBJ1-1,TRBV12-3/TRBV12-4,13,CASSQTPSAEAFF
TRBJ2-1,TRBV5-5,18,CASSLLGGRGHPYNEQFF
TRBJ2-5,TRBV28,17,CASSLRTSPTHQETQYF
TRBJ2-1,TRBV6-1,15,CASSEPGLAGVEQFF
TRBJ2-7,TRBV10-3,15,CAISETSGGSYEQYF
TRBJ1-3,TRBV5-1,15,CASSFFQGSGNTIYF
TRBJ1-3,TRBV3-1/TRBV3-2,16,CASSQDWQDSGNTIYF
TRBJ2-2,TRBV27,18,CASSTRDRVTLGTGELFF
TRBJ1-2,TRBV6-1,13,CASSEKENYGYTF
TRBJ1-3,TRBV28,14,CASSPSHSGNTIYF
TRBJ2-5,TRBV7-3,15,CASSPTGGGGETQYF
TRBJ2-2,TRBV10-1,14,CASSRGRDAGELFF
TRBJ1-2,TRBV6-5,12,CASSDSSRGYTF
TRBJ2-3,TRBV11-2,11,CASRGTDTQYF
TRBJ2-7,TRBV24-1,14,CATTPGTSGYEQYF
TRBJ1-6,TRBV7-3,16,CASSLDRGQGNSPLHF
TRBJ1-6,TRBV3-1/TRBV3-2,17,CASSRLQGSSYNSPLHF
TRBJ2-3,TRBV2,15,CASSFASSGTDTQYF
TRBJ1-4,TRBV6-6,13,CASSAGGFEKLFF
TRBJ2-1,TRBV16,16,CASNRRGGGRLNEQFF
TRBJ1-2,TRBV28,17,CASSLETGGPTGRGYTF
TRBJ1-4,TRBV5-4,14,CASSKAGQNEKLFF
TRBJ2-1,TRBV7-2,14,CASSLGFSSDEQFF
TRBJ1-4,TRBV29-1,15,CSVLPTGGLSEKLFF
TRBJ2-5,TRBV19,15,CASSLAGRGYETQYF
TRBJ2-1,TRBV9,16,CASSHSTGTGSNEQFF
TRBJ2-3,TRBV6-5,15,CASTPAGANSDTQYF
TRBJ2-3,TRBV6-4,16,CASSEWEAGGPDTQYF
TRBJ1-2,TRBV15,20,CATSRAYEVTGTLANYGYTF
TRBJ1-2,TRBV4-1,16,CASSQEVRDRGGGYTF
TRBJ1-5,TRBV6-5,14,CASSAVGGIGPQHF
TRBJ2-2,TRBV5-4,14,CASKKGGTTGELFF
TRBJ1-6,TRBV19,14,CASSIRQRNSPLHF
TRBJ2-1,TRBV6-2/TRBV6-3,14,CASSFLAGYNEQFF
TRBJ2-6,TRBV27,17,CASSPRDRSSGANVLTF
TRBJ2-7,TRBV12-3/TRBV12-4,11,CASSHSYEQYF
TRBJ1-6,TRBV10-2,15,CASSDWGSLGSPLHF
TRBJ2-5,TRBV7-8,16,CASSFQQGVPKETQYF
TRBJ2-7,TRBV5-1,15,CASSLVSSGSYEQYF